The entry that follows covers one T cell receptor (beta chain) sequence. These data come from a study of T-cell memory formation after mild COVID-19. MiXCR was run by TCRdb on the 5' RACE reads, yielding one entry per CDR3 protein. The sample carries about 270,000 distinct CDR3 sequences, around 15% recorded once. CDR3 length: 16 residues. Losses at the gene ends were 0 bases for V and 5 bases for J; bases not matched to a gene: 6. Germline V CDR1 and CDR2: ENHRY, SYGVKD. The chain couples TRBV10-3 to TRBJ2-1, with TRBD2 identical over 8 bases. The receptor comes from a man aged 18 to 29 who had mild COVID-19 (a few samples of this study predate the infection). Cell type and time point are not known. The specimen sequenced was PBMCs or a T cell subset sorted from them (not recorded which). The CDR3 region is CAISESRASGHNEQFF. In DNA form, the CDR3 reads TGTGCCATCAGTGAGTCTCGGGCTAGCGGGCACAATGAGCAGTTCTTC.